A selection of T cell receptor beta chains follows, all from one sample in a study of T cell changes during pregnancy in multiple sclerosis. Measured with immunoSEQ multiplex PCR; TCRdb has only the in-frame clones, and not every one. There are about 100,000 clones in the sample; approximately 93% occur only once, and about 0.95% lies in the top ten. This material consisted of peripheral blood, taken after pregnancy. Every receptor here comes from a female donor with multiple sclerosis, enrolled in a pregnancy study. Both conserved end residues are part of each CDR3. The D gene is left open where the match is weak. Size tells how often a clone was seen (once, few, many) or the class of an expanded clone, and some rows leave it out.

CDR3nt: TGTGCCAGCAGCATACCTCAGGGGCAGGACACTGAAGCTTTCTTT; CDR3aa: CASSIPQGQDTEAFF; v_gene: TRBV7-9; d_gene: .; j_gene: TRBJ1-1; abundance: .
CDR3nt: TGTGCCAGCAGTGAATGGCGGCACACTGAAGCTTTCTTT; CDR3aa: CASSEWRHTEAFF; v_gene: TRBV2; d_gene: .; j_gene: TRBJ1-1; abundance: once
CDR3nt: TGTGCCAGCAGCCTGGGGACAGTCCAAGAGACCCAGTACTTC; CDR3aa: CASSLGTVQETQYF; v_gene: TRBV7-9; d_gene: TRBD1; j_gene: TRBJ2-5; abundance: once
CDR3nt: TGTGCCAGCAGCTTAGCCAATCAAGAGACCCAGTACTTC; CDR3aa: CASSLANQETQYF; v_gene: TRBV13; d_gene: .; j_gene: TRBJ2-5; abundance: .
CDR3nt: TGTGCCTGGAGTGATGTAAACACCGGGGAGCTGTTTTTT; CDR3aa: CAWSDVNTGELFF; v_gene: TRBV30; d_gene: .; j_gene: TRBJ2-2; abundance: .
CDR3nt: TGTGCCACCAGTCTTCGCATAGGCAATCAGCCCCAGCATTTT; CDR3aa: CATSLRIGNQPQHF; v_gene: TRBV15; d_gene: .; j_gene: TRBJ1-5; abundance: .
CDR3nt: TGCGCCAGCAGCTCTATATGGGGGACTAGCGGGAGGGAACGGTTCAATGAGCAGTTCTTC; CDR3aa: CASSSIWGTSGRERFNEQFF; v_gene: TRBV4-1; d_gene: TRBD2; j_gene: TRBJ2-1; abundance: .
CDR3nt: TGCGCCAGCAGCCAAGATCCCCAGGGGGCCAATACTGAAGCTTTCTTT; CDR3aa: CASSQDPQGANTEAFF; v_gene: TRBV4-3; d_gene: TRBD1; j_gene: TRBJ1-1; abundance: .
CDR3nt: TGTGCCATCAGTGAGTCTAGAGGTGGGGCAGGACAGCCCCAGCATTTT; CDR3aa: CAISESRGGAGQPQHF; v_gene: TRBV10-3; d_gene: .; j_gene: TRBJ1-5; abundance: .
CDR3nt: TGTGCCAGCGCTCAGGATAGTTTTAGCAATCAGCCCCAGCATTTT; CDR3aa: CASAQDSFSNQPQHF; v_gene: TRBV28; d_gene: .; j_gene: TRBJ1-5; abundance: .
CDR3nt: TGTGCCAGTAGTATGGGCAAAAAGGAAAAACTGTTTTTT; CDR3aa: CASSMGKKEKLFF; v_gene: TRBV19; d_gene: .; j_gene: TRBJ1-4; abundance: .
CDR3nt: TGTGCCATCAGTCGAGCGGGAGGTTTGACAGATACGCAGTATTTT; CDR3aa: CAISRAGGLTDTQYF; v_gene: TRBV10-3; d_gene: TRBD2; j_gene: TRBJ2-3; abundance: .
CDR3nt: TGTGCCAGCAGCCCCGGGGTTGATCAGCCCCAGCATTTT; CDR3aa: CASSPGVDQPQHF; v_gene: TRBV4-2; d_gene: .; j_gene: TRBJ1-5; abundance: .
CDR3nt: TGCAGCGTTGAAGTAATCCTAGCGGGAGTTTGGGAGCTGTTTTTT; CDR3aa: CSVEVILAGVWELFF; v_gene: TRBV29-1; d_gene: TRBD2; j_gene: TRBJ2-2; abundance: once
CDR3nt: TGTGCCAGCAGCTTTCACTCTGGAAACACCATATATTTT; CDR3aa: CASSFHSGNTIYF; v_gene: TRBV7-2; d_gene: .; j_gene: TRBJ1-3; abundance: .
CDR3nt: TGTGCCAGCAGTTTGATGACTAGCGGGGTGAACAATGAGCAGTTCTTC; CDR3aa: CASSLMTSGVNNEQFF; v_gene: TRBV28; d_gene: TRBD2; j_gene: TRBJ2-1; abundance: .
CDR3nt: TGTGCCAGTAGTTCTATCCGGGACAGGGGGGTGAACACTGAAGCTTTCTTT; CDR3aa: CASSSIRDRGVNTEAFF; v_gene: TRBV19; d_gene: TRBD1; j_gene: TRBJ1-1; abundance: .
CDR3nt: TGCAGCGTTTACGGACTAGAGATGGGCGAGACCCAGTACTTC; CDR3aa: CSVYGLEMGETQYF; v_gene: TRBV29-1; d_gene: TRBD2; j_gene: TRBJ2-5; abundance: once
CDR3nt: TGTGCCAGCAGCGTGACAGAAAGGCATCAGCCCCAGCATTTT; CDR3aa: CASSVTERHQPQHF; v_gene: TRBV27; d_gene: .; j_gene: TRBJ1-5; abundance: few
CDR3nt: TGTGCCAGCAGCCTCCGGGGAAGGCTCTCCCTATCTGGAAACACCATATATTTT; CDR3aa: CASSLRGRLSLSGNTIYF; v_gene: TRBV13; d_gene: .; j_gene: TRBJ1-3; abundance: .
CDR3nt: TGTGCCAGCCGACAGGGGGTGTCGCAGCCCCAGCATTTT; CDR3aa: CASRQGVSQPQHF; v_gene: TRBV6-5; d_gene: TRBD1; j_gene: TRBJ1-5; abundance: .
CDR3nt: TGTGCCAGCAGCGTAGGAAGAGCGGCTAGCTCCTACAATGAGCAGTTCTTC; CDR3aa: CASSVGRAASSYNEQFF; v_gene: TRBV9; d_gene: .; j_gene: TRBJ2-1; abundance: .
CDR3nt: TGTGCCAGCAGCCACAGGGGACAGGGTTACGAGCAGTACTTC; CDR3aa: CASSHRGQGYEQYF; v_gene: TRBV6-1; d_gene: TRBD1; j_gene: TRBJ2-7; abundance: once
CDR3nt: TGCGCCAGCAGCCAAGATCCTATGGGACTAGCGACCAGCTCCTACGAGCAGTACTTC; CDR3aa: CASSQDPMGLATSSYEQYF; v_gene: TRBV4-3; d_gene: TRBD2; j_gene: TRBJ2-7; abundance: .
CDR3nt: TGTGCCAGCAGCACGGAGGGGGGGATGAACACTGAAGCTTTCTTT; CDR3aa: CASSTEGGMNTEAFF; v_gene: TRBV9; d_gene: .; j_gene: TRBJ1-1; abundance: .